This T cell receptor (beta chain) was recovered during a study of breast tumors, draining lymph nodes, adjacent tissues. With respect to this clonotype: Given a much more abundant clone one base away, this may be a read error.

TCRdb recomputed calls from the multiplex PCR reads with MiXCR, one row per CDR3 protein. The sample contains approximately 150,000 distinct CDR3 sequences, 25% to 40% of which appear only once. Axillary draining lymph nodes of breast cancer patients supplied the node samples. Between the trimmed V and J ends, which lost 4 bases and 6 bases, there was a span of 18 bases. The CDR3 length is 16 residues. This TCR came from a female donor with breast cancer. Some clones in this sample may be carry-over from other donors' samples. The V call is TRBV12-3 or TRBV12-4, the J call TRBJ2-2; no firm D call. Sequenced sample: axillary lymph node tissue. This chain's CDR3 is CASSSPRASVAGELFF. For the CDR3, the DNA is TGTGCCAGCAGTTCCCCCCGGGCATCTGTCGCCGGGGAGCTGTTTTTT.